The present T cell receptor beta chain was sequenced within a study of blood T cell repertoires in COVID-19. Whole-study context: PBMCs, B-cell-depleted T cells, or T cells provided the cDNA or gDNA that made up the material.

In the source study's methods: Counts of nucleated cells, estimated from reference gene primer amplification, were obtained. The method was immunoSEQ multiplex PCR; TCRdb's version includes in-frame clones alone and lacks a portion of them. V and J calls and clone size are copied from that table; D and trimming were computed from the DNA. The sample shows roughly 250,000 clones, about 88% of them seen only once. The V end lost 5 bases, the J end lost 1 base, and 17 bases lay between the germline ends. Germline CDR1 and CDR2: SGHTA and FQGNSA. This CDR3 spans 17 amino acids. The receptor was derived from a woman between 40 and 55 years old who had recovered from COVID-19. The source material was peripheral blood. V is TRBV7-2 and J is TRBJ2-2, with D perhaps TRBD2 (7 bases). The CDR3 loop is CASSDAPGGMNTGELFF. Written as DNA, the CDR3 is TGTGCCAGCAGCGACGCCCCGGGGGGCATGAACACCGGGGAGCTGTTTTTT.